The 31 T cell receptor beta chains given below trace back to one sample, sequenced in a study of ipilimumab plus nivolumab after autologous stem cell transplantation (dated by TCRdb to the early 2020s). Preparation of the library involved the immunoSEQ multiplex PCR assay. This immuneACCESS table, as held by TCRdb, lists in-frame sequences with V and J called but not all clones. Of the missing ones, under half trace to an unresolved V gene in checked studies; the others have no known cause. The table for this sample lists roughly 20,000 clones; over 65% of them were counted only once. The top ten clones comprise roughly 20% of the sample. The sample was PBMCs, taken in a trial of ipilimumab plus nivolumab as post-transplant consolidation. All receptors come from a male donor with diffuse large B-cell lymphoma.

The CDR3 DNA follows: TGTGCCAGCAGTTCCCGAGGCACTGAAGCTTTCTTT. Translated: CASSSRGTEAFF. The rearrangement uses TRBV28 and TRBJ1-1, with D unclear. Germline V gives CDR1 MDHEN, CDR2 SYDVKM. V was shortened by 4 bases and J by 4 bases, with 7 bases between the two germline ends. The CDR3 has 12 amino acids.

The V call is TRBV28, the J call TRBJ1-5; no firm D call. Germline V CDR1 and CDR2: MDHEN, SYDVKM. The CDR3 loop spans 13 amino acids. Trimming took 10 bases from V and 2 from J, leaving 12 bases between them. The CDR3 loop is CATRLAGNQPQHF. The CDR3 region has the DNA TGTGCCACCAGATTGGCTGGCAATCAGCCCCAGCATTTT. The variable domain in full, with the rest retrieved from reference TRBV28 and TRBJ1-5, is DVKVTQSSRYLVKRTGEKVFLECVQDMDHENMFWYRQDPGLGLRLIYFSYDVKMKEKGDIPEGYSVSREKKERFSLILESASTNQTSMYLCATRLAGNQPQHFGDGTRLSIL.

The chain's CDR3 is CASSSLAGGYTGELFF. CDR3 nucleotides: TGTGCCAGCAGCTCACTAGCGGGGGGATACACCGGGGAGCTGTTTTTT. The chain couples TRBV5-4 to TRBJ2-2, with TRBD2 matching 12 bases. From germline, CDR1 is SGHNT and CDR2 YYREEE (reference sequence). V shed 3 bases, J shed 3 bases, and the junction held 3 bases outside the gene matches. The CDR3 runs 16 residues.

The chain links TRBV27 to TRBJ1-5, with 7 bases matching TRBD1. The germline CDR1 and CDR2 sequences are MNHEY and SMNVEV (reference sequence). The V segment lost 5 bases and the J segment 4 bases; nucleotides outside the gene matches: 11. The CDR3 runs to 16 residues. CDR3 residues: CASSTRQGQPNQPQHF. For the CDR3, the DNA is TGTGCCAGCAGTACCCGACAGGGCCAGCCGAATCAGCCCCAGCATTTT.

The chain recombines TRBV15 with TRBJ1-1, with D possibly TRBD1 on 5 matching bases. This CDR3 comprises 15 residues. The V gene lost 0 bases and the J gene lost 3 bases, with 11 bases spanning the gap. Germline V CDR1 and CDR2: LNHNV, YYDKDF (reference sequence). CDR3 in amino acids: CATSRDRQGYTEAFF. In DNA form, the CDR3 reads TGTGCCACCAGCAGAGACCGTCAGGGTTACACTGAAGCTTTCTTT.

The CDR3 nucleotides are TGTGCCAGCATCGACCCAGGGGGTTCCTACAATGAGCAGTTCTTC. It translates to CASIDPGGSYNEQFF. The chain couples TRBV5-8 to TRBJ2-1; TRBD1 matches 7 bases. Losses at the gene ends were 6 bases for V and 1 base for J; bases not matched to a gene: 7. The germline gives CDR1 SGHTS, CDR2 YDEGEE. The CDR3 totals 15 residues.

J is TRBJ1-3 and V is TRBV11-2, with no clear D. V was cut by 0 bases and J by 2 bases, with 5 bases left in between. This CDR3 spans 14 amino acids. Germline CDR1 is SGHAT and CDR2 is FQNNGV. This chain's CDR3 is CASSLDSTGNTIYF. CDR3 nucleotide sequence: TGTGCCAGCAGCTTAGACAGCACTGGAAACACCATATATTTT.

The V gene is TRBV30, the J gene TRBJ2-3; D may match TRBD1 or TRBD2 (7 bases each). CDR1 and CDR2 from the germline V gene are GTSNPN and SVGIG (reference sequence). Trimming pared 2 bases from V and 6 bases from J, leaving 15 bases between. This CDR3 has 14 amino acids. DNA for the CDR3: TGTGCCTGGAGTCCCAGGGGGGGCGGCGATACGCAGTATTTT. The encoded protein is CAWSPRGGGDTQYF.

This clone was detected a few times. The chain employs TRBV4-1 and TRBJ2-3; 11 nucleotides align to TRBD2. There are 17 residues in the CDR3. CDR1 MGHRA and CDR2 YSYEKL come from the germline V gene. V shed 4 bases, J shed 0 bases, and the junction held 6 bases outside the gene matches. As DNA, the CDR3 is TGCGCCAGCAGCCCCACTAGCGGGGGTTCTAGCACAGATACGCAGTATTTT. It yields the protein CASSPTSGGSSTDTQYF.

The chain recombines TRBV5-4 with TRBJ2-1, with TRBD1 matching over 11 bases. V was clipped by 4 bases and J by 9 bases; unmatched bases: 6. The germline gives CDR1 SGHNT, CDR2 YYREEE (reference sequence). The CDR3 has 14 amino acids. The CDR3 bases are TGTGCCAGCAGCCCCGGGACAGGGGGTTTTGAGCAGTTCTTC. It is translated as CASSPGTGGFEQFF.

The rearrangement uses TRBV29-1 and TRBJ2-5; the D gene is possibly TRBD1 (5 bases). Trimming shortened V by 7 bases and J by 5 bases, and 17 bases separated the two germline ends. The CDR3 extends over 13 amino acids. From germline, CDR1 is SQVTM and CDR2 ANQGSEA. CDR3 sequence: CSGTPYSGETQYF. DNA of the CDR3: TGCAGCGGGACACCATACAGTGGTGAGACCCAGTACTTC.

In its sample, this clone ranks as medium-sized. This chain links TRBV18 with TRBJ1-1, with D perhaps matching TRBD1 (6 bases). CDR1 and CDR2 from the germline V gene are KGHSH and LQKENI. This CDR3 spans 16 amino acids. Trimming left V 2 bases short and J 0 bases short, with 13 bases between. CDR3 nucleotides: TGTGCCAGCTCACCATGGACAGATACCATGAACACTGAAGCTTTCTTT. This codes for CASSPWTDTMNTEAFF.

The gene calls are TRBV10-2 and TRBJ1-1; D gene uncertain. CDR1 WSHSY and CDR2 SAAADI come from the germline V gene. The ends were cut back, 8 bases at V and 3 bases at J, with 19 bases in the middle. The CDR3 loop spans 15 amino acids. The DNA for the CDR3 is TGCGCCAGCTTAAATGGGCCTCGAGGAGACACTGAAGCTTTCTTT. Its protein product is CASLNGPRGDTEAFF.

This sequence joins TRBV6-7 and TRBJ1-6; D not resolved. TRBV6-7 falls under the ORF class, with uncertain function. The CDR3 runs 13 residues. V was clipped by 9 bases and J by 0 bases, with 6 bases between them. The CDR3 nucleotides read TGTGCCAGTTCTGGCTCCTATAATTCACCCCTCCACTTT. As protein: CASSGSYNSPLHF.

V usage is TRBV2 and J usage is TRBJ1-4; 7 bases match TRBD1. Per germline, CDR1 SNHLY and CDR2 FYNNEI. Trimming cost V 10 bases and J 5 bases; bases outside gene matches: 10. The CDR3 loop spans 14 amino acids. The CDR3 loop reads CATCIQGKNEKLFF. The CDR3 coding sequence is TGTGCCACCTGTATACAGGGGAAGAATGAAAAACTGTTTTTT. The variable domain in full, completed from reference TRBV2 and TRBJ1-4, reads EPEVTQTPSHQVTQMGQEVILRCVPISNHLYFYWYRQILGQKVEFLVSFYNNEISEKSEIFDDQFSVERPDGSNFTLKIRSTKLEDSAMYFCATCIQGKNEKLFFGSGTQLSVL.

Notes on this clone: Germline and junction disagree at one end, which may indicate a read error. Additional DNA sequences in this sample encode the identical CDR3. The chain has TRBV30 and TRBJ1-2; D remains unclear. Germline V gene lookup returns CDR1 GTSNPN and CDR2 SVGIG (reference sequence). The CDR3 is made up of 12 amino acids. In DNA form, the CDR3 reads TGTGTGTGGGAGAAAGCTAATTATGGCTACACCTTC. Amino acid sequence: CVWEKANYGYTF.

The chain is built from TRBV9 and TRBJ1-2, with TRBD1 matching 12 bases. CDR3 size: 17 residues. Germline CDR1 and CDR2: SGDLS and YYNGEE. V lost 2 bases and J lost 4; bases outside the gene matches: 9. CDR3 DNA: TGTGCCAGCAGCGTGGAGGGACAGGGGGCACTGGGCTATGGCTACACCTTC. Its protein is CASSVEGQGALGYGYTF.

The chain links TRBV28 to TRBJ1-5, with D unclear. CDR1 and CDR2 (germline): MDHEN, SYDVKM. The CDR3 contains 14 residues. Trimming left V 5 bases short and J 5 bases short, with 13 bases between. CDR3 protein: CASSRETGYQPQHF. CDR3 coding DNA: TGTGCCAGCAGTCGGGAGACGGGGTATCAGCCCCAGCATTTT.

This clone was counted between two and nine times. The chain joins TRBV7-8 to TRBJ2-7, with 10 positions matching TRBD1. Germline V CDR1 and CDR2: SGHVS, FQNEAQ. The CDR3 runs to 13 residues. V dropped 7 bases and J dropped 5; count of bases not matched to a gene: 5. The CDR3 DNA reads TGTGCCAGCACCCGGGACAGGGGCGACGAGCAGTACTTC. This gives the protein CASTRDRGDEQYF.

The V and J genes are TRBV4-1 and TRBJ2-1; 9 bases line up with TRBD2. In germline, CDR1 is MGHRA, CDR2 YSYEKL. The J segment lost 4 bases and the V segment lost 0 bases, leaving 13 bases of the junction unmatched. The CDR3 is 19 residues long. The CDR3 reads CASSQDPQVVAGEYNEQFF. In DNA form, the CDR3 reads TGCGCCAGCAGCCAAGACCCACAAGTAGTAGCGGGGGAGTACAATGAGCAGTTCTTC.

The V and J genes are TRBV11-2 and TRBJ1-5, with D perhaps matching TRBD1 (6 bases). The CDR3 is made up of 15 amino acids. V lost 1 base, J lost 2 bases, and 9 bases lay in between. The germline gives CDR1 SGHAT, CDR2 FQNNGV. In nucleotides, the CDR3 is TGTGCCAGCAGCTTAGTAGGGGGTGGCAATCAGCCCCAGCATTTT. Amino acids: CASSLVGGGNQPQHF. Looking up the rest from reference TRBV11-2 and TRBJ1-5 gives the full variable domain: EAGVAQSPRYKIIEKRQSVAFWCNPISGHATLYWYQQILGQGPKLLIQFQNNGVVDDSQLPKDRFSAERLKGVDSTLKIQPAKLEDSAVYLCASSLVGGGNQPQHFGDGTRLSIL.

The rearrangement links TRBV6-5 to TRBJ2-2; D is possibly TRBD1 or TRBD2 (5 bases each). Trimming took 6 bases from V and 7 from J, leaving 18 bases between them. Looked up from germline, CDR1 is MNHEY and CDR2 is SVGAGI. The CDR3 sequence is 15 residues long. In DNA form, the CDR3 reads TGTGCCAGCAGCCTATCGGGGCTATTTGGCGGGGAGCTGTTTTTT. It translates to CASSLSGLFGGELFF.

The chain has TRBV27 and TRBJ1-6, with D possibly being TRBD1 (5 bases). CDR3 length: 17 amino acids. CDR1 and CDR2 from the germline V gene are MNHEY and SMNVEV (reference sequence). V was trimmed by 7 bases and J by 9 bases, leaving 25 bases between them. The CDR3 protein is CASTVTVVGTGSSPLHF. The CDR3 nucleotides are TGTGCCAGCACCGTGACTGTTGTTGGGACGGGGAGTTCACCCCTCCACTTT.

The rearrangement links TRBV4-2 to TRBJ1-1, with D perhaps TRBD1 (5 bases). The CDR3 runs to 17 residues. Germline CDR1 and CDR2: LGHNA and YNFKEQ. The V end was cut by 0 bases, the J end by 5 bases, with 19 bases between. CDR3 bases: TGTGCCAGCAGCCAAGATCCTTTTGGGGCTCTGGGGACTGAAGCTTTCTTT. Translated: CASSQDPFGALGTEAFF.

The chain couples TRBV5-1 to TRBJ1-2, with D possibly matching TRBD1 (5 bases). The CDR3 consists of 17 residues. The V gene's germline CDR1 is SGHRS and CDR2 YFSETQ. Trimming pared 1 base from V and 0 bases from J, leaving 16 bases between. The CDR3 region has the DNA TGCGCCAGCAGCTTGAGGGGCGTAAGGGCTTCTAACTATGGCTACACCTTC. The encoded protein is CASSLRGVRASNYGYTF.

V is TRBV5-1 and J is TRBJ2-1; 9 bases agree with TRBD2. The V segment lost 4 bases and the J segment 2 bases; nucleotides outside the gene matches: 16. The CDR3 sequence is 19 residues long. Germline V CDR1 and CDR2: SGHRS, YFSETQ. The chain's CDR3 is CASSQMTSGGGVTYNEQFF. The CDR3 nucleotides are TGCGCCAGCAGCCAAATGACTAGCGGCGGCGGAGTAACCTACAATGAGCAGTTCTTC.

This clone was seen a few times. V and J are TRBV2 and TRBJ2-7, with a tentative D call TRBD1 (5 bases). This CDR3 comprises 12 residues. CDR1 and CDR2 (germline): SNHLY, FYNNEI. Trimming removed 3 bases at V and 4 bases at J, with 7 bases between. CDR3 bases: TGTGCCAGCAGTGAGGGGCTTTACGAGCAGTACTTC. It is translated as CASSEGLYEQYF.

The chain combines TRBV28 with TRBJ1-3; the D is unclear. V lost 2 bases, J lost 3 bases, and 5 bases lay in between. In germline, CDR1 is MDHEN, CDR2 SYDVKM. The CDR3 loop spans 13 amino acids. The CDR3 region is CASSLLGGNTIYF. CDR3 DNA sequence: TGTGCCAGCAGTTTACTAGGTGGAAACACCATATATTTT.

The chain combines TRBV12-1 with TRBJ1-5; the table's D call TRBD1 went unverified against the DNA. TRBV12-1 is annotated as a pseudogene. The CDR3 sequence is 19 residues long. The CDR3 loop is CASSFEAPRGIEGNQPQHF. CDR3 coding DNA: TGTGCCAGCAGCTTTGAGGCCCCCAGGGGGATCGAGGGCAATCAGCCCCAGCATTTT.

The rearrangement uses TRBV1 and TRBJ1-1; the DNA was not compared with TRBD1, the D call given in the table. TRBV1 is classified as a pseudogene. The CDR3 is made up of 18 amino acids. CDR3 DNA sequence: TGCACCAGCAGCCAGCCCCACTGGACAGGGCCCGAGGACACTGAAGCTTTCTTT. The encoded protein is CTSSQPHWTGPEDTEAFF.

The CDR3 region is CASIRGQPQHF. As DNA, the CDR3 is TGTGCCAGCATTCGAGGGCAGCCCCAGCATTTT. The genes are TRBV7-3 and TRBJ1-5; D is ambiguous. The germline V gene encodes CDR1 SGHTA and CDR2 FQGTGA. The CDR3 runs to 11 residues. V was pared by 7 bases and J by 7 bases, with 8 bases between.